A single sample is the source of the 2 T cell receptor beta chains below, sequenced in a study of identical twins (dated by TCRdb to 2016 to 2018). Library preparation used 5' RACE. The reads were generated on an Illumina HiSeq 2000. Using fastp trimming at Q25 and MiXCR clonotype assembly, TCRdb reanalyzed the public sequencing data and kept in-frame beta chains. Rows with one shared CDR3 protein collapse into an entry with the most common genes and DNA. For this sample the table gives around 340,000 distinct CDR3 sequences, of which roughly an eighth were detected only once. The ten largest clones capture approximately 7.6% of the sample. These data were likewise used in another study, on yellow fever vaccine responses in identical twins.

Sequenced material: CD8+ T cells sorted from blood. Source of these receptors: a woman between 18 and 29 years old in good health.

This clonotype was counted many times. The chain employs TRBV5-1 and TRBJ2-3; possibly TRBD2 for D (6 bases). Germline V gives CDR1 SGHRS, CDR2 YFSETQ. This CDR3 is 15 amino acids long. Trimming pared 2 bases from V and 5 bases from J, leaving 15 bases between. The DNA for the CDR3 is TGCGCCAGCAGCTTCTTCGGGAGTTGGGGAGATACGCAGTATTTT. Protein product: CASSFFGSWGDTQYF. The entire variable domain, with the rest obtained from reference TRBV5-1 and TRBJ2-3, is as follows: KAGVTQTPRYLIKTRGQQVTLSCSPISGHRSVSWYQQTPGQGLQFLFEYFSETQRNKGNFPGRFSGRQFSNSRSEMNVSTLELGDSALYLCASSFFGSWGDTQYFGPGTRLTVL.

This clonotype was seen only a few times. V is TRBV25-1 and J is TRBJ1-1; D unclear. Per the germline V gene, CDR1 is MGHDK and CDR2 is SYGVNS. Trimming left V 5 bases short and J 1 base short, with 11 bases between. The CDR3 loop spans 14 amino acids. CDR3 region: CASSHPDENTEAFF. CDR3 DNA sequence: TGTGCCAGCAGTCACCCGGACGAGAACACTGAAGCTTTCTTT.